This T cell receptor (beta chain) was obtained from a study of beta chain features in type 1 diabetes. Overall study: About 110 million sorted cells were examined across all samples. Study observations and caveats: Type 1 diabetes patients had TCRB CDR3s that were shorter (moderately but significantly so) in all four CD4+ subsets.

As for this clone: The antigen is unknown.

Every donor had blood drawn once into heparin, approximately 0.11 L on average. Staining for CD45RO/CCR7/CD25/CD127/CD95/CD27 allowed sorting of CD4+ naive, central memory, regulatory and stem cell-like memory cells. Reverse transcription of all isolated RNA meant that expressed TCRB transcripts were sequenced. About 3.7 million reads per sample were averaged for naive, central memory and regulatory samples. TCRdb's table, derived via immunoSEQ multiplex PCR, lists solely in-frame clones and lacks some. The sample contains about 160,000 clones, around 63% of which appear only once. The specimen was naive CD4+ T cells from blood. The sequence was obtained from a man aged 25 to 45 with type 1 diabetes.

CDR3 sequence reads: CATSRETVLTDTQYF. DNA for the CDR3: TGTGCCACCAGCAGGGAGACAGTGCTCACAGATACGCAGTATTTT. This chain uses TRBV15 with TRBJ2-3; D possibly corresponds to TRBD1 (5 bases). The CDR3 is made up of 15 amino acids. Germline V gene sequence: CDR1 LNHNV, CDR2 YYDKDF (reference sequence). V was trimmed by 3 bases and J by 2 bases, leaving 12 bases between them.